This T cell receptor beta chain was sequenced for a study of T-cell reconstitution after alpha-beta-depleted transplantation in children. Notes on the study in general: Among T cells one year after transplant, newly produced cells accounted for most counts and diversity. Surviving recipient T cells and thymic progenitors produced the high day-60 TCRbeta diversity seen in some patients. Where alpha-beta T cells came from about two months after transplant was reportedly several hundred expanded graft clones.

This clonotype occurred a few times. Its antigen remains unknown. The germline V and J ends were trimmed by 3 bases and 0 bases, with 12 bases remaining between them. Germline assignment: CDR1 DFQATT and CDR2 SNEGSKA (reference sequence). This CDR3 has 15 amino acids. Unique molecular identifiers were incorporated into the prepared TCRbeta library. TCRdb reanalysed the PCR reads using MiXCR and keeps one entry per CDR3 protein. The data show around 100,000 distinct CDR3 sequences, 10% to 13% seen once. The rearrangement uses TRBV20-1 and TRBJ2-1, with D unclear. The sequences come from PBMCs, collected before TCRalphabeta/CD19-depleted stem cell transplant. The sequence came from a boy between 2 and 10 years old with acute lymphoblastic leukemia, due to receive a stem cell transplant. Written as DNA, the CDR3 is TGCAGTGCTAGTATTGAGTACAGCTCCTACAATGAGCAGTTCTTC. Translating gives CSASIEYSSYNEQFF.